This TCR beta chain originates from a study of T cell changes during pregnancy in multiple sclerosis. Using immunoSEQ multiplex PCR, the repertoire was profiled, and TCRdb retains in-frame clones only, with some absent. The table has tens of thousands of clones, approximately 90% seen once. Germline V lookup: CDR1 MNHEY, CDR2 SMNVEV (reference sequence). The CDR3 has 16 amino acids. V shed 2 bases and J 2 bases; nucleotides not matched to a gene: 9. The rearrangement uses TRBV27 and TRBJ2-7, with 7 nucleotides matching TRBD1. The sample here was CD8+ T cells from peripheral blood mononuclear cells, taken in the second trimester of pregnancy. The source is a female donor with multiple sclerosis, enrolled in a pregnancy study. DNA for the CDR3: TGTGCCAGCAGTTTAAACGGACAGGCCGAACCCTACGAGCAGTACTTC. This translates into CASSLNGQAEPYEQYF.